The rows below give T cell receptor beta chains drawn from one sample of a study of blood T cell repertoires in COVID-19. Measured with immunoSEQ multiplex PCR; TCRdb has only the in-frame clones, and not every one. The repertoire holds fewer than 200,000 clones, with just over 85% as singletons. Sequencing used peripheral blood. The receptors come from a man aged 45-60 years with active or convalescent COVID-19. The CDR3 runs from the conserved cysteine through the conserved F or W. Each record gives: CDR3 DNA, CDR3 protein, J gene, clone size, V gene, D gene. D genes are given only for firm matches. Clone size is stated in some rows and not others, as once, few, many or a class when expanded.

CDR3nt: TGTGCCAGTTCACAGGGGGCCTCACGAGAGACCCAGTACTTC; CDR3aa: CASSQGASRETQYF; j_gene: TRBJ2-5; abundance: -; v_gene: TRBV19; d_gene: TRBD1
CDR3nt: TGTGCCACCAGTGATGCGTCCCGGACAACACAAGAGACCCAGTACTTC; CDR3aa: CATSDASRTTQETQYF; j_gene: TRBJ2-5; abundance: -; v_gene: TRBV24-1; d_gene: -
CDR3nt: TGTGCCAGCAGCCTCATCGGGGGGAGCGGAGAGACCCAGTACTTC; CDR3aa: CASSLIGGSGETQYF; j_gene: TRBJ2-5; abundance: -; v_gene: TRBV7-3; d_gene: TRBD2
CDR3nt: TGTGCCTGGAGTACCCCTAGCGGGGGGGATGAGACCCAGTACTTC; CDR3aa: CAWSTPSGGDETQYF; j_gene: TRBJ2-5; abundance: -; v_gene: TRBV30; d_gene: TRBD2
CDR3nt: TGTGCCAGCACCCTTGGGGCAGTCGAAGAAAAACTGTTTTTT; CDR3aa: CASTLGAVEEKLFF; j_gene: TRBJ1-4; abundance: -; v_gene: TRBV7-9; d_gene: -
CDR3nt: TGTGCCAGCAGCCAAGCGGTCCGGGGTGAGACGCAGTATTTT; CDR3aa: CASSQAVRGETQYF; j_gene: TRBJ2-3; abundance: -; v_gene: TRBV3-1/TRBV3-2; d_gene: -
CDR3nt: TGTGCCAGCAGCCAAGGAGGCAGGGAAGAGACCCAGTACTTC; CDR3aa: CASSQGGREETQYF; j_gene: TRBJ2-5; abundance: -; v_gene: TRBV3-1/TRBV3-2; d_gene: -
CDR3nt: TGTGCCTCTCACACAGGGAATTCACCCCTCCACTTT; CDR3aa: CASHTGNSPLHF; j_gene: TRBJ1-6; abundance: -; v_gene: TRBV28; d_gene: -
CDR3nt: TGTGCCAGTAGTATACTGAGAACAGGGGGCGGGGCGGAGCTGTTTTTT; CDR3aa: CASSILRTGGGAELFF; j_gene: TRBJ2-2; abundance: once; v_gene: TRBV19; d_gene: TRBD1
CDR3nt: TGTGCCAGCAGCCCCCGGGACAGGGGTGTAAATGAGCAGTTCTTC; CDR3aa: CASSPRDRGVNEQFF; j_gene: TRBJ2-1; abundance: -; v_gene: TRBV3-1/TRBV3-2; d_gene: TRBD1
CDR3nt: TGTGCCACCAGTGATATGAGCGGGGGGGCCGCAGATACGCAGTATTTT; CDR3aa: CATSDMSGGAADTQYF; j_gene: TRBJ2-3; abundance: -; v_gene: TRBV24-1; d_gene: TRBD2
CDR3nt: TGTGCCAGCAGTTCAGGGGGCGGCTATGGCTACACCTTC; CDR3aa: CASSSGGGYGYTF; j_gene: TRBJ1-2; abundance: -; v_gene: TRBV13; d_gene: TRBD1
CDR3nt: TGTGCCAGCTCACCGCGGACAGGGCATGGCAATGAGCAGTTCTTC; CDR3aa: CASSPRTGHGNEQFF; j_gene: TRBJ2-1; abundance: -; v_gene: TRBV18; d_gene: TRBD1
CDR3nt: TGTGCCAGCAGTAGAGTCGCCTATCGGGAGGGTGGGGAGACCCAGTACTTC; CDR3aa: CASSRVAYREGGETQYF; j_gene: TRBJ2-5; abundance: few; v_gene: TRBV28; d_gene: TRBD2
CDR3nt: TGTGCCAGCAGCCGGGGACAGGGGGCGGATCAGCCCCAGCATTTT; CDR3aa: CASSRGQGADQPQHF; j_gene: TRBJ1-5; abundance: -; v_gene: TRBV3-1/TRBV3-2; d_gene: TRBD1
CDR3nt: TGTGCCACCAGTGATTCAGGGGGCGAGGGTAACACTGAAGCTTTCTTT; CDR3aa: CATSDSGGEGNTEAFF; j_gene: TRBJ1-1; abundance: -; v_gene: TRBV24-1; d_gene: TRBD1
CDR3nt: TGCGCCAGCAGCCAAGAAAATGGTGCTACTAGCGGGGGGGCCAATGAGCAGTTCTTC; CDR3aa: CASSQENGATSGGANEQFF; j_gene: TRBJ2-1; abundance: once; v_gene: TRBV4-3; d_gene: TRBD2
CDR3nt: TGCGCCAGCAGCTTGGTAGTGGGACAGGGTTCCGAGCAGTACTTC; CDR3aa: CASSLVVGQGSEQYF; j_gene: TRBJ2-7; abundance: -; v_gene: TRBV5-1; d_gene: TRBD1
CDR3nt: TGTGCCTGGAGGCCACGGGGGGTAACGGGAAACACCATATATTTT; CDR3aa: CAWRPRGVTGNTIYF; j_gene: TRBJ1-3; abundance: -; v_gene: TRBV30; d_gene: -
CDR3nt: TGTGCCAGCAGTGACCCAGGGCCCCGCGGAGCTTTCTTT; CDR3aa: CASSDPGPRGAFF; j_gene: TRBJ1-1; abundance: -; v_gene: TRBV2; d_gene: -
CDR3nt: TGCGCCAGCAGCCGACTACAGGGAACTAGCGGGGTCAGCACAGATACGCAGTATTTT; CDR3aa: CASSRLQGTSGVSTDTQYF; j_gene: TRBJ2-3; abundance: once; v_gene: TRBV5-1; d_gene: TRBD2
CDR3nt: TGTGCCAGCGCAGATTACAGGGTAAACACCGGGGAGCTGTTTTTT; CDR3aa: CASADYRVNTGELFF; j_gene: TRBJ2-2; abundance: -; v_gene: TRBV19; d_gene: -
CDR3nt: TGTGCCAGCTCACCAGTTTCAGTCAGAAACTCTGGGGCCAACGTCCTGACTTTC; CDR3aa: CASSPVSVRNSGANVLTF; j_gene: TRBJ2-6; abundance: -; v_gene: TRBV18; d_gene: -
CDR3nt: TGTGCCAGCACGGGACAGGGGGTAGGTAATTCACCCCTCCACTTT; CDR3aa: CASTGQGVGNSPLHF; j_gene: TRBJ1-6; abundance: -; v_gene: TRBV28; d_gene: TRBD1
CDR3nt: TGTGCCAGCAGTGACGAGACTAGCGGGGGCCCCCCACAGTATTTT; CDR3aa: CASSDETSGGPPQYF; j_gene: TRBJ2-3; abundance: -; v_gene: TRBV2; d_gene: TRBD2
CDR3nt: TGTGCCAGCAGCCCGACAGGGGGATATGAAAAACTGTTTTTT; CDR3aa: CASSPTGGYEKLFF; j_gene: TRBJ1-4; abundance: few; v_gene: TRBV6-2/TRBV6-3; d_gene: TRBD1
CDR3nt: TGTGCCAGCAGTTTAGCGGGAACGGGGGAGACCCAGTACTTC; CDR3aa: CASSLAGTGETQYF; j_gene: TRBJ2-5; abundance: -; v_gene: TRBV28; d_gene: -
CDR3nt: TGTGCCAGCAGTTACGCGGGGGAAGAGACCCAGTACTTC; CDR3aa: CASSYAGEETQYF; j_gene: TRBJ2-5; abundance: -; v_gene: TRBV6-5; d_gene: TRBD2
CDR3nt: TGTGCCAGCAGTTTAAGGGGGCTAGGGACTGAAGCTTTCTTT; CDR3aa: CASSLRGLGTEAFF; j_gene: TRBJ1-1; abundance: -; v_gene: TRBV6-5; d_gene: TRBD1
CDR3nt: TGTGCCAGCTCACTCCGGACAGATCTCACCGGGGAGCTGTTTTTT; CDR3aa: CASSLRTDLTGELFF; j_gene: TRBJ2-2; abundance: few; v_gene: TRBV18; d_gene: -
CDR3nt: TGCGCCAGCAGCCAACTGAGGGCTAGCGGGGGCACAGATACGCAGTATTTT; CDR3aa: CASSQLRASGGTDTQYF; j_gene: TRBJ2-3; abundance: -; v_gene: TRBV4-1; d_gene: TRBD2
CDR3nt: TGTGCCAGCAGCATACAGGGTTTTGGAAACACCATATATTTT; CDR3aa: CASSIQGFGNTIYF; j_gene: TRBJ1-3; abundance: few; v_gene: TRBV7-9; d_gene: -
CDR3nt: TGTGCCAGCAGTTTAGTAGAGCGGAATTCACCCCTCCACTTT; CDR3aa: CASSLVERNSPLHF; j_gene: TRBJ1-6; abundance: -; v_gene: TRBV28; d_gene: -
CDR3nt: TGTGCCAGCAGTGAGTCACTAGTCTCTGGAAACACCATATATTTT; CDR3aa: CASSESLVSGNTIYF; j_gene: TRBJ1-3; abundance: -; v_gene: TRBV2; d_gene: -
CDR3nt: TGTGCCAGCAGCCCTGAACCACAGAACACCGGGGAGCTGTTTTTT; CDR3aa: CASSPEPQNTGELFF; j_gene: TRBJ2-2; abundance: -; v_gene: TRBV27; d_gene: -
CDR3nt: TGTGCCACCAGCAGACGACAGACTAACTATGGCTACACCTTC; CDR3aa: CATSRRQTNYGYTF; j_gene: TRBJ1-2; abundance: -; v_gene: TRBV15; d_gene: -
CDR3nt: TGCGCCAGCAGCTTGATGGGACAGGGTAATGGAAACACCATATATTTT; CDR3aa: CASSLMGQGNGNTIYF; j_gene: TRBJ1-3; abundance: few; v_gene: TRBV5-1; d_gene: TRBD1
CDR3nt: TGTGCCAGCAGCTTGGGGCCCGGGACTAGCAGCTACAATGAGCAGTTCTTC; CDR3aa: CASSLGPGTSSYNEQFF; j_gene: TRBJ2-1; abundance: -; v_gene: TRBV5-4; d_gene: TRBD2
CDR3nt: TGTGCCAGCAGCCCCGGGACAGGGGTGACCGGGGAGCTGTTTTTT; CDR3aa: CASSPGTGVTGELFF; j_gene: TRBJ2-2; abundance: -; v_gene: TRBV7-7; d_gene: TRBD1
CDR3nt: TGTGCCAGCAGCTTAGGGAGGGCCGGGACAGATAAGGAAAAACTGTTTTTT; CDR3aa: CASSLGRAGTDKEKLFF; j_gene: TRBJ1-4; abundance: once; v_gene: TRBV7-2; d_gene: TRBD1
CDR3nt: TGTGCCAGCAGCTTCATCGGAGGTGAGCAGTTCTTC; CDR3aa: CASSFIGGEQFF; j_gene: TRBJ2-1; abundance: -; v_gene: TRBV7-3; d_gene: -
CDR3nt: TGTGCCAGCAGCCAAGAGGGAGGCGGAGTCACAGATACGCAGTATTTT; CDR3aa: CASSQEGGGVTDTQYF; j_gene: TRBJ2-3; abundance: -; v_gene: TRBV3-1/TRBV3-2; d_gene: -
CDR3nt: TGCGCCAGCAGCACTGGACAGGGGAACACTGAAGCTTTCTTT; CDR3aa: CASSTGQGNTEAFF; j_gene: TRBJ1-1; abundance: -; v_gene: TRBV5-1; d_gene: TRBD1
CDR3nt: TGTGCCAGCAGTTGGGGACAGGGCTCTACGAGTTCACCCCTCCACTTT; CDR3aa: CASSWGQGSTSSPLHF; j_gene: TRBJ1-6; abundance: -; v_gene: TRBV6-5; d_gene: TRBD1
CDR3nt: TGTGCCAGCAGTACAGCGAACACCGGGGAGCTGTTTTTT; CDR3aa: CASSTANTGELFF; j_gene: TRBJ2-2; abundance: -; v_gene: TRBV7-2; d_gene: -
CDR3nt: TGTGCCAGCAGCCCAAGCGGGGGGGCCCGGGGCTCTGGGGCCAACGTCCTGACTTTC; CDR3aa: CASSPSGGARGSGANVLTF; j_gene: TRBJ2-6; abundance: -; v_gene: TRBV5-4; d_gene: TRBD2
CDR3nt: TGTGCCAGCAGTACTATAGCGGGGGGGGAAAACATTCAGTACTTC; CDR3aa: CASSTIAGGENIQYF; j_gene: TRBJ2-4; abundance: -; v_gene: TRBV28; d_gene: TRBD2
CDR3nt: TGCGCCAGCAGCTCGGGTACAACTAATGAAAAACTGTTTTTT; CDR3aa: CASSSGTTNEKLFF; j_gene: TRBJ1-4; abundance: -; v_gene: TRBV5-1; d_gene: -
CDR3nt: TGTGCCAGCAGTTACTCGTTCGCGGGGCGAGGGAATGAGCAGTTCTTC; CDR3aa: CASSYSFAGRGNEQFF; j_gene: TRBJ2-1; abundance: -; v_gene: TRBV6-5; d_gene: -
CDR3nt: TGTGCCAGCAGTACGACTAGCGGGGCAGACAATGAGCAGTTCTTC; CDR3aa: CASSTTSGADNEQFF; j_gene: TRBJ2-1; abundance: -; v_gene: TRBV7-9; d_gene: TRBD2
CDR3nt: TGTGCCCCGAGGGAGGGATCTTGTGGCTACACCTTC; CDR3aa: CAPREGSCGYTF; j_gene: TRBJ1-2; abundance: -; v_gene: TRBV21-1; d_gene: -
CDR3nt: TGTGCCACCAGTGATTTTAACGAGCAGTACTTC; CDR3aa: CATSDFNEQYF; j_gene: TRBJ2-7; abundance: -; v_gene: TRBV24-1; d_gene: -
CDR3nt: TGTGCCAGCAGTTTACAGGGGCCTCAGCCCCAGCATTTT; CDR3aa: CASSLQGPQPQHF; j_gene: TRBJ1-5; abundance: -; v_gene: TRBV12-3/TRBV12-4; d_gene: -
CDR3nt: TGTGCCAGCAGCTTAGATCTTCGGGAGACCCAGTACTTC; CDR3aa: CASSLDLRETQYF; j_gene: TRBJ2-5; abundance: -; v_gene: TRBV11-3; d_gene: -
CDR3nt: TGTGCCAGCAGCTCCCTAGCGGTGGGCACAGATACGCAGTATTTT; CDR3aa: CASSSLAVGTDTQYF; j_gene: TRBJ2-3; abundance: once; v_gene: TRBV7-3; d_gene: TRBD2
CDR3nt: TGTGCCAGTAGTATAGTAGAGAGTTCACCCCTCCACTTT; CDR3aa: CASSIVESSPLHF; j_gene: TRBJ1-6; abundance: -; v_gene: TRBV19; d_gene: -
CDR3nt: TGTGCCAGCTCGGTCCGGGACAGGGTCTACGAGCAGTACTTC; CDR3aa: CASSVRDRVYEQYF; j_gene: TRBJ2-7; abundance: -; v_gene: TRBV18; d_gene: TRBD1
CDR3nt: TGTGCCAGCAGCCAAGACCCCACCCTGGGCGCAGATACGCAGTATTTT; CDR3aa: CASSQDPTLGADTQYF; j_gene: TRBJ2-3; abundance: few; v_gene: TRBV3-1/TRBV3-2; d_gene: -
CDR3nt: TGCGCCAGCAAAGGGGGATACGAAAAACTGTTTTTT; CDR3aa: CASKGGYEKLFF; j_gene: TRBJ1-4; abundance: -; v_gene: TRBV5-1; d_gene: -